This T cell receptor beta chain was documented in a study of regulatory T cells in long-lasting Graves disease. Study at large: Graves' patients with a new diagnosis had received antithyroid drugs under 3 months.

Library construction for TCR beta used iRepertoire HTBI primers and Arm-PCR of CDR3 regions. Authors' analysis steps: Identified segments across samples numbered about 64 TRBV and approximately 14 TRBJ. TCRdb reprocessed the multiplex PCR reads via MiXCR and lists one record per CDR3 protein. The V and J calls and clone size come from TCRdb's table, not from the authors' own analysis. The repertoire holds about 560,000 distinct CDR3 sequences, around 15% seen once, with 12% in the top ten. Germline V CDR1 and CDR2: PRHDT, FYEKMQ (reference sequence). V lost 5 bases, J lost 7 bases, and 5 bases stayed unmatched. This CDR3 region has 15 residues. This clonotype appeared a few times. Described time point: newly diagnosed GD, antithyroid drugs for less than 3 months. PBMC-extracted RNA yielded the TCR library. The same specimen was also included in a second study, on T cells in Graves' hyperthyroidism and ophthalmopathy. From that study: Graves' hyperthyroidism qualified as stable when ophthalmopathy did not progress within 18 months. Initially, a first-round RT-PCR of the TCR CDR3 employed the HTBI primer set.

The chain couples TRBV13 to TRBJ2-3; TRBD2 matches at 14 bases. The sample was peripheral blood mononuclear cells (PBMCs), taken at new diagnosis, from a patient treated with antithyroid drugs. The receptor was isolated from a man aged 18-30 years with Graves disease. In DNA, the CDR3 is TGTGCCAGCAGCACGGGACTAGCGGGAGAATATACGCAGTATTTT. It specifies CASSTGLAGEYTQYF.